One and the same sample provided the 10 T cell receptor beta chains below, sequenced in a study of B cell selection in AIRE deficiency. TCRdb's copy holds only in-frame clones and misses some; the assay was immunoSEQ multiplex PCR. The profile shows approximately 24,000 clones, about 92% of them singletons. The regulatory T cell sort gate was CD4+CD25hiCD127low/negative. Source material: CD4+CD25+ Tregs sorted from PBMCs. Every receptor here comes from a human donor in good health.

This clone was seen once. This sequence joins TRBV29-1 and TRBJ1-3; the D is unclear. V dropped 4 bases and J dropped 0 bases, with 10 bases sitting between them. The CDR3 covers 14 residues. Germline V lookup: CDR1 SQVTM, CDR2 ANQGSEA. This CDR3 is CSVAGENSGNTIYF. The CDR3 region has the DNA TGCAGCGTTGCTGGAGAGAACTCTGGAAACACCATATATTTT.

V and J are TRBV6-5 and TRBJ1-2, with D possibly TRBD1 on 6 matching bases. Trimming shortened V by 7 bases and J by 7 bases, and 10 bases separated the two germline ends. The CDR3 sequence is 11 residues long. Germline CDR1 and CDR2: MNHEY and SVGAGI. The CDR3 DNA sequence: TGTGCCAGCACTACAGGGTTTGGCTACACCTTC. Its translation: CASTTGFGYTF.

The J gene is TRBJ2-3, the V gene TRBV2; 9 bases align to TRBD1. Trimming cost V 2 bases and J 2 bases; bases outside gene matches: 5. CDR1 SNHLY and CDR2 FYNNEI come from the germline V gene. The CDR3 length is 16 residues. CDR3 bases: TGTGCCAGCAGTGAAACCGGGACAGGGTCCACAGATACGCAGTATTTT. It is translated as CASSETGTGSTDTQYF.

The chain carries TRBV2 and TRBJ1-5; 8 nucleotides align to TRBD1. V was clipped by 4 bases and J by 4 bases; unmatched bases: 6. Per germline, CDR1 SNHLY and CDR2 FYNNEI. This CDR3 has 15 amino acids. DNA of the CDR3: TGTGCCAGCAGTGGCGCGGGACAGGCTAATCAGCCCCAGCATTTT. It translates to CASSGAGQANQPQHF.

The V call is TRBV7-7, the J call TRBJ1-1; D gene unclear. Per germline, CDR1 SSHAT and CDR2 FNYEAQ (reference sequence). Deletions cut 5 bases from V and 1 base from J, with 11 bases between. This CDR3 is 14 amino acids long. The CDR3 sequence is CASSPQIGNTEAFF. In DNA, the CDR3 is TGTGCCAGCAGCCCCCAGATAGGGAACACTGAAGCTTTCTTT. The entire variable domain, with the rest obtained from reference TRBV7-7 and TRBJ1-1, is as follows: GAGVSQSPRYKVTKRGQDVTLRCDPISSHATLYWYQQALGQGPEFLTYFNYEAQPDKSGLPSDRFSAERPEGSISTLTIQRTEQRDSAMYRCASSPQIGNTEAFFGQGTRLTVV.

The chain has TRBV7-9 and TRBJ1-2; 7 bases are a match to TRBD1. Trimming at V came to 5 bases and at J to 1 base, leaving 4 bases not matched to a gene. The CDR3 consists of 14 residues. Germline CDR1 reads SEHNR; CDR2 reads FQNEAQ (reference sequence). CDR3 sequence reads: CASSPRGVNYGYTF. CDR3 coding DNA: TGTGCCAGCAGCCCCAGGGGGGTTAACTATGGCTACACCTTC.

This sequence joins TRBV28 and TRBJ1-5, with 7 positions matching TRBD1. Germline V gene sequence: CDR1 MDHEN, CDR2 SYDVKM. The CDR3 covers 15 residues. V lost 6 bases and J lost 4; bases outside the gene matches: 9. The DNA of the CDR3 is TGTGCCAGCAGGTCGGGGACAGTCAGAAATCAGCCCCAGCATTTT. The encoded protein is CASRSGTVRNQPQHF.

This clone has a single count. This chain connects TRBV7-2 to TRBJ2-5, with D hard to call. Between the trimmed V and J ends, which lost 2 bases and 4 bases, there was a span of 5 bases. Germline lookup yields CDR1 SGHTA and CDR2 FQGNSA. This CDR3 is 12 amino acids long. The CDR3 loop is CASSLTRETQYF. The CDR3 DNA follows: TGTGCCAGCAGCTTAACGAGAGAGACCCAGTACTTC.

The chain employs TRBV18 and TRBJ1-1, with 7 bases identical to TRBD1. The V and J ends lost 6 bases and 1 base, in that order; junction bases with no gene match: 11. CDR1 is KGHSH and CDR2 is LQKENI in the germline V gene. The CDR3 is 16 amino acids. Here the CDR3 DNA reads TGTGCCAGCTCCCTCTCGGGGACAGCAAGGAACACTGAAGCTTTCTTT. Amino acid sequence: CASSLSGTARNTEAFF.

This chain connects TRBV18 to TRBJ2-5; D unclear. The CDR3 runs to 12 residues. V was shortened by 4 bases and J by 2 bases, with 5 bases between the two germline ends. CDR1 KGHSH and CDR2 LQKENI come from the germline V gene. CDR3 region: CASSQAQETQYF. The CDR3, as DNA: TGTGCCAGCTCACAGGCACAAGAGACCCAGTACTTC.